This passage covers 17 T cell receptor beta chains from one sample sequenced in a study of cytomegalovirus exposure and HLA in healthy donors. With 60 Vbeta and 13 Jbeta primers, the PCR was carried out. Only in-frame clones appear in the TCRdb table, and some are missing; sequencing was by immunoSEQ multiplex PCR. The table records 100,000 to 120,000 clones, about 80% of them present only once. The sequenced sample was PBMCs. These TCRs come from a man aged 25-45 years in good health and CMV-seronegative.

This clone was recorded only once. The rearrangement links TRBV30 to TRBJ2-2, with D unresolved. Germline lookup yields CDR1 GTSNPN and CDR2 SVGIG (reference sequence). V gave up 0 bases and J gave up 3 bases, with 5 bases separating them. This CDR3 is 13 amino acids long. The CDR3 DNA reads TGTGCCTGGAGTGTTTCCTACACCGGGGAGCTGTTTTTT. This translates into CAWSVSYTGELFF.

The chain links TRBV5-4 to TRBJ2-1; 8 nucleotides align to TRBD1. The germline CDR1 and CDR2 sequences are SGHNT and YYREEE (reference sequence). Trimming took 5 bases from V and 4 from J; bases not matched to a gene: 8. The CDR3 is 15 residues long. Written as DNA, the CDR3 is TGTGCCAGCAGACCTGACAGGGGCCTTTACAATGAGCAGTTCTTC. Protein sequence: CASRPDRGLYNEQFF.

The chain employs TRBV7-6 and TRBJ2-6, with unresolved D. CDR1 and CDR2 from the germline V gene are SGHVS and FNYEAQ. The CDR3 covers 17 residues. The ends were cut back, 5 bases at V and 0 bases at J, with 14 bases in the middle. In DNA, the CDR3 is TGTGCCAGCAGCCTTAGGTCAGGAATCTCTGGGGCCAACGTCCTGACTTTC. Translating it yields CASSLRSGISGANVLTF.

This clone has at least ten counts. The V and J genes are TRBV19 and TRBJ2-2; no clear D gene. CDR1 is LNHDA and CDR2 is SQIVND in the germline V gene (reference sequence). V dropped 5 bases and J dropped 0 bases, with 7 bases sitting between them. The CDR3 has 14 residues. CDR3 loop: CASSLASNTGELFF. The CDR3 DNA reads as TGTGCCAGTAGTTTGGCCTCGAACACCGGGGAGCTGTTTTTT. Using reference TRBV19 and TRBJ2-2 for the parts outside the CDR3, the full variable domain is DGGITQSPKYLFRKEGQNVTLSCEQNLNHDAMYWYRQDPGQGLRLIYYSQIVNDFQKGDIAEGYSVSREKKESFPLTVTSAQKNPTAFYLCASSLASNTGELFFGEGSRLTVL.

This rearrangement joins TRBV10-2 to TRBJ2-1, with 7 bases identical to TRBD2. This CDR3 has 14 amino acids. Per the germline V gene, CDR1 is WSHSY and CDR2 is SAAADI. Trimming removed 3 bases from V and 6 bases from J; junction bases left unmatched: 5. As DNA, the CDR3 is TGCGCCAGCAGTGAAGGGACTACGCTCAATGAGCAGTTCTTC. Translated, it gives CASSEGTTLNEQFF.

The chain is built from TRBV5-1 and TRBJ2-1; 7 bases match TRBD2. The trim removed 1 base at V and 9 bases at J, leaving 13 bases unmatched. The CDR3 is 16 amino acids. Germline CDR1 SGHRS, CDR2 YFSETQ. CDR3 DNA sequence: TGCGCCAGCAGCTTGTTGGCGGGAGATGCGGGTAGTGAGCAGTTCTTC. Translation: CASSLLAGDAGSEQFF.

The V call is TRBV27, the J call TRBJ2-3, with no clear D. Germline CDR1 reads MNHEY; CDR2 reads SMNVEV (reference sequence). The CDR3 sequence is 14 residues long. Trimming cost V 0 bases and J 6 bases, with 10 bases left between them. The CDR3 DNA sequence: TGTGCCAGCAGTTTATCGCGGTTGGCGGATACGCAGTATTTT. Translating gives CASSLSRLADTQYF.

The chain recombines TRBV30 with TRBJ2-1; 7 bases are shared with TRBD2. J gave up 10 bases and V 4 bases, and 13 bases lay outside the gene matches. The CDR3 runs 14 residues. Germline CDR1 is GTSNPN and CDR2 is SVGIG (reference sequence). The CDR3 DNA is TGTGCCTGGACCCCGCCCCCTCTAGCGGTCGAGCAGTTCTTC. Translated, it gives CAWTPPPLAVEQFF. Looking up the rest from reference TRBV30 and TRBJ2-1 gives the full variable domain: SQTIHQWPATLVQPVGSPLSLECTVEGTSNPNLYWYRQAAGRGLQLLFYSVGIGQISSEVPQNLSASRPQDRQFILSSKKLLLSDSGFYLCAWTPPPLAVEQFFGPGTRLTVL.

In this sample, this clone turned up once. In the same sample, other DNA sequences code for this CDR3. This chain links TRBV27 with TRBJ2-3; 7 nucleotides match TRBD1. The CDR3 runs to 14 residues. The germline CDR1 and CDR2 sequences are MNHEY and SMNVEV (reference sequence). The trim removed 2 bases at V and 3 bases at J, leaving 2 bases unmatched. The CDR3 coding sequence is TGTGCCAGCAGTTTAAGGGACAGAACAGATACGCAGTATTTT. Amino acid sequence: CASSLRDRTDTQYF.

This clone was seen only a few times. The chain recombines TRBV9 with TRBJ2-4; TRBD1 aligns across 9 bases. The CDR3 totals 15 residues. The germline gives CDR1 SGDLS, CDR2 YYNGEE. With V trimmed by 3 bases and J by 4 bases, 5 bases remained unmatched. CDR3 sequence: CASSAPGQGKNIQYF. CDR3 DNA: TGTGCCAGCAGCGCACCGGGACAGGGAAAAAACATTCAGTACTTC.

This chain joins TRBV5-4 and TRBJ2-3, with 9 bases identical to TRBD1. CDR3 length equals 15 residues. Trimming cost V 5 bases and J 4 bases; bases outside gene matches: 8. Germline values: CDR1 SGHNT, CDR2 YYREEE (reference sequence). The CDR3 reads CASRMGQGLADTQYF. The CDR3 DNA reads TGTGCCAGCAGGATGGGACAGGGCCTGGCAGATACGCAGTATTTT.

The chain joins TRBV5-1 to TRBJ1-1; D not certain. Germline CDR1 and CDR2: SGHRS and YFSETQ. The ends were cut back, 3 bases at V and 4 bases at J, with 10 bases in the middle. CDR3 length equals 13 residues. CDR3 sequence (DNA): TGCGCCAGCAGCTCGGTGATAATCACTGAAGCTTTCTTT. It codes for CASSSVIITEAFF.

V is TRBV9 and J is TRBJ1-1; D perhaps matches TRBD1 (6 bases). Per germline, CDR1 SGDLS and CDR2 YYNGEE. The V and J ends lost 4 bases and 2 bases respectively, with 15 bases between them. The CDR3 totals 15 residues. CDR3 loop: CASSSRDTLNTEAFF. CDR3 in DNA: TGTGCCAGCAGCTCACGGGACACCTTAAACACTGAAGCTTTCTTT.

Here the CDR3 reads CATSPTTPGSYEQYF. DNA for the CDR3: TGTGCCACCAGCCCGACTACTCCGGGGTCCTACGAGCAGTACTTC. V is TRBV15 and J is TRBJ2-7; D is possibly TRBD2 (5 bases). This CDR3 has 15 residues. Trimming stripped 5 bases from V and 1 base from J, with 15 bases between. The germline V gene encodes CDR1 LNHNV and CDR2 YYDKDF (reference sequence).

This clone was observed a few times. The chain carries TRBV4-3 and TRBJ1-1; D remains unclear. The CDR3 length is 15 residues. Germline CDR1 is LGHNA and CDR2 is YSLEER. Deletions cut 4 bases from V and 4 bases from J, with 16 bases between. The CDR3 here is CASSPVTLGPTEAFF. DNA for the CDR3: TGCGCCAGCAGCCCCGTGACCCTTGGGCCCACTGAAGCTTTCTTT.

V is TRBV5-6 and J is TRBJ2-4, with D hard to call. The V and J ends lost 2 bases and 0 bases respectively, with 9 bases between them. The CDR3 is 15 amino acids. Germline V lookup: CDR1 SGHDT, CDR2 YYEEEE. CDR3 coding DNA: TGTGCCAGCAGCTTAGCGCGGTTAGCCAAAAACATTCAGTACTTC. It is translated as CASSLARLAKNIQYF.

The J gene is TRBJ1-1, the V gene TRBV18, with no clear D. There are 14 residues in the CDR3. V was pared by 6 bases and J by 1 base, with 12 bases between. Germline loops: CDR1 KGHSH, CDR2 LQKENI. CDR3 DNA: TGTGCCAGCTCGGAGTCGACGGAGAACACTGAAGCTTTCTTT. This gives the protein CASSESTENTEAFF.